This T cell receptor (beta chain) stems from a study of blood T cell repertoires in COVID-19 (dated by TCRdb to the early 2020s). For context, the study as a whole: Samples covering the acute and convalescent phases of COVID-19 were provided by collaborators in the United States, Italy and Spain. Subjects who had been exposed to COVID-19, were actively infected with it, or had recovered from it provided the deeply sampled blood TCRbeta repertoires that made up the dataset. The repertoires were released in a freely available public database meant as a resource for research on the immune response to SARS-CoV-2. Where available, HLA class I and class II types were taken from metadata supplied by the sample provider and were not determined by assay-based typing. The samples were drawn from the first 160 participants of the ongoing ImmuneRACE study and from under 1,500 subjects provided by 6 global collaborators. The material from the prospective study consisted of cDNA or gDNA derived from T cells, B-cell-depleted T cells, or PBMCs. Sample metadata almost always included a de-identified subject ID, COVID-19 status, age in years and sex. Points the paper makes about the study in general: How much clinical and demographic metadata was included differed by source and by participant, and the metadata was provided uncurated.

The immunoSEQ Assay, a bias-controlled multiplex PCR, was used to amplify TCRbeta CDR3 regions from genomic DNA. Regarding the original processing steps: Nucleated cell counts per sample were estimated from amplification of reference gene primers within the assay. Sequence reads were collapsed and filtered to measure the absolute abundance of every unique TCRbeta CDR3 rearrangement. For each sample, productive Simpson clonality was calculated as the square root of Simpson's diversity index over productive rearrangements. The table was pulled from immuneACCESS by TCRdb, which kept in-frame rearrangements only. Such tables lose some clones; where checked, under half of the loss comes from unresolved V genes, and the rest has no known cause. The D gene and trimming were derived from the DNA, and the V and J assignments and clone size from that table. For this sample there are a few hundred thousand clones; more than 80% appear just once. The top ten constitute 5% to 7% of the sample.

Another Seattle source contributed samples from volunteer blood donors who had recovered from COVID-19. Collaborating institutions collected whole blood in K2EDTA tubes following their own protocols. Collaborator samples were shipped for TCRbeta analysis as frozen whole blood, isolated PBMCs, or DNA extracted from either sample type. The V and J ends are trimmed by 3 bases and 6 bases, leaving 12 bases between them. CDR1 is given as MNHEY and CDR2 as SVGAGI, both from the germline V gene. CDR3 length: 14 amino acids, cysteine to phenylalanine. Only the CDR3 DNA is retained, 42 bases long and in frame from the first base. As for this clone: Its binding antigen is unknown. No base quality values were provided; no much bigger clone lies one nucleotide off.

The sample was peripheral blood. The chain was built from TRBV6-5 and TRBJ1-5; 5 matching bases give a weak D call of TRBD1. The receptor was isolated from a young man who had recovered from COVID-19. The sequenced DNA: TGTGCCAGCAGTTATGGGAGGGGTGGTCAGCCCCAGCATTTT. The encoded protein is CASSYGRGGQPQHF.